The rows below give T cell receptor beta chains drawn from one sample of a study of control samples from healthy donors and cancer patients. Method: immunoSEQ multiplex PCR; TCRdb's copy keeps in-frame clones and lacks some. This repertoire shows 170,000 or so clones, around nine tenths found once; its top ten account for 1.2% to 1.5%. Sequencing was carried out using blood. These receptors all stem from a man aged 25-40 years in good health. Both conserved end residues are part of each CDR3. D genes are given only for firm matches. Clone size, where shown, is once, few, many, or a class for clones that have expanded.

d_gene: TRBD2
j_gene: TRBJ2-7
v_gene: TRBV2
abundance: NA
CDR3aa: CASSERQRGALSYEQYF
CDR3nt: TGTGCCAGCAGTGAACGCCAGCGGGGGGCCCTTTCCTACGAGCAGTACTTC

d_gene: NA
j_gene: TRBJ2-2
v_gene: TRBV11-2
abundance: once
CDR3aa: CASIQMGQPGTGELFF
CDR3nt: TGTGCCAGCATCCAAATGGGGCAACCCGGCACCGGGGAGCTGTTTTTT

d_gene: TRBD2
j_gene: TRBJ2-1
v_gene: TRBV7-9
abundance: NA
CDR3aa: CASSSILAGQSYNEQFF
CDR3nt: TGTGCCAGCAGCTCGATACTAGCGGGGCAATCCTACAATGAGCAGTTCTTC

d_gene: TRBD2
j_gene: TRBJ2-7
v_gene: TRBV14
abundance: NA
CDR3aa: CASSRRGPGGEQYF
CDR3nt: TGTGCCAGCAGCCGCCGCGGCCCCGGGGGGGAGCAGTACTTC

d_gene: NA
j_gene: TRBJ1-1
v_gene: TRBV5-8
abundance: NA
CDR3aa: CASSPGTPSGTHTEAFF
CDR3nt: TGTGCCAGCAGCCCCGGGACCCCCTCTGGAACGCACACTGAAGCTTTCTTT

d_gene: NA
j_gene: TRBJ2-1
v_gene: TRBV15
abundance: NA
CDR3aa: CATSRYNEQFF
CDR3nt: TGTGCCACCAGCAGATACAATGAGCAGTTCTTC

d_gene: NA
j_gene: TRBJ1-2
v_gene: TRBV18
abundance: NA
CDR3aa: CASSPRGNYGYTF
CDR3nt: TGTGCCAGCTCACCACGAGGTAACTATGGCTACACCTTC

d_gene: NA
j_gene: TRBJ1-5
v_gene: TRBV7-9
abundance: NA
CDR3aa: CASSFGGRVRQPQHF
CDR3nt: TGTGCCAGCAGCTTTGGGGGGCGAGTCAGGCAGCCCCAGCATTTT

d_gene: NA
j_gene: TRBJ1-2
v_gene: TRBV11-2
abundance: once
CDR3aa: CASSLGLGAERNYTF
CDR3nt: TGTGCCAGCAGCTTAGGGTTGGGGGCGGAAAGAAACTACACCTTC

d_gene: NA
j_gene: TRBJ2-2
v_gene: TRBV28
abundance: NA
CDR3aa: CASSLSGARLTTGELFF
CDR3nt: TGTGCCAGCAGTTTAAGTGGTGCCAGATTGACCACCGGGGAGCTGTTTTTT

d_gene: TRBD2
j_gene: TRBJ2-7
v_gene: TRBV28
abundance: once
CDR3aa: CATWGGKEANPYEQYF
CDR3nt: TGTGCCACCTGGGGGGGGAAGGAGGCCAATCCCTACGAGCAGTACTTC

d_gene: NA
j_gene: TRBJ2-7
v_gene: TRBV1
abundance: NA
CDR3aa: CTSSLGHETSGSYEQYF
CDR3nt: TGCACCAGCAGCCTGGGCCACGAGACTAGCGGCTCCTACGAGCAGTACTTC

d_gene: NA
j_gene: TRBJ2-1
v_gene: TRBV19
abundance: NA
CDR3aa: CASSIDPMRVLGDEQFF
CDR3nt: TGTGCCAGTAGTATAGATCCAATGCGGGTCCTCGGGGATGAGCAGTTCTTC

d_gene: NA
j_gene: TRBJ2-2
v_gene: TRBV5-1
abundance: NA
CDR3aa: CASSLGDNTGELFF
CDR3nt: TGCGCCAGCAGCTTAGGTGATAACACCGGGGAGCTGTTTTTT

d_gene: TRBD2
j_gene: TRBJ2-1
v_gene: TRBV6-2/TRBV6-3
abundance: NA
CDR3aa: CASSYRSPQLAARQFF
CDR3nt: TGTGCCAGCAGTTACAGGTCCCCCCAACTAGCGGCCCGTCAGTTCTTC

d_gene: TRBD1
j_gene: TRBJ1-1
v_gene: TRBV29-1
abundance: NA
CDR3aa: CSVRTGGVTEAFF
CDR3nt: TGCAGCGTCCGGACAGGGGGGGTCACTGAAGCTTTCTTT

d_gene: NA
j_gene: TRBJ2-7
v_gene: TRBV5-1
abundance: NA
CDR3aa: CASSSGTRGEQYF
CDR3nt: TGCGCCAGCAGCTCCGGGACTCGGGGTGAGCAGTACTTC

d_gene: NA
j_gene: TRBJ2-1
v_gene: TRBV7-2
abundance: NA
CDR3aa: CASDLGSYNEQFF
CDR3nt: TGTGCCTCCGACTTGGGGTCCTACAATGAGCAGTTCTTC

d_gene: TRBD2
j_gene: TRBJ2-3
v_gene: TRBV27
abundance: NA
CDR3aa: CASSLGGFFADTQYF
CDR3nt: TGTGCCAGCAGTTTGGGAGGGTTTTTCGCAGATACGCAGTATTTT

d_gene: NA
j_gene: TRBJ1-1
v_gene: TRBV19
abundance: NA
CDR3aa: CASSLPGQMNTEAFF
CDR3nt: TGTGCCAGTAGTCTTCCCGGACAGATGAACACTGAAGCTTTCTTT

d_gene: NA
j_gene: TRBJ1-5
v_gene: TRBV7-2
abundance: NA
CDR3aa: CASSRGRTVNQPQHF
CDR3nt: TGTGCCAGCAGCCGTGGTCGGACAGTCAATCAGCCCCAGCATTTT

d_gene: TRBD2
j_gene: TRBJ2-3
v_gene: TRBV7-8
abundance: NA
CDR3aa: CASSQSGRNTDTQYF
CDR3nt: TGTGCCAGCAGCCAAAGCGGGAGGAACACAGATACGCAGTATTTT

d_gene: NA
j_gene: TRBJ2-3
v_gene: TRBV7-8
abundance: NA
CDR3aa: CASSLGGRHFIKASTDTQYF
CDR3nt: TGTGCCAGCAGCTTAGGTGGGAGGCACTTCATTAAAGCTAGCACAGATACGCAGTATTTT

d_gene: NA
j_gene: TRBJ2-5
v_gene: TRBV25-1
abundance: NA
CDR3aa: CASSENGEVGETQYF
CDR3nt: TGTGCCAGCAGTGAAAATGGGGAAGTGGGGGAGACCCAGTACTTC

d_gene: NA
j_gene: TRBJ1-3
v_gene: TRBV30
abundance: NA
CDR3aa: CAWSVRGNTIYF
CDR3nt: TGTGCCTGGAGTGTGCGGGGAAACACCATATATTTT

d_gene: TRBD2
j_gene: TRBJ2-1
v_gene: TRBV19
abundance: NA
CDR3aa: CASSPHPPTSGRGDEQFF
CDR3nt: TGTGCCAGTAGTCCACATCCCCCCACTAGCGGGAGGGGCGATGAGCAGTTCTTC

d_gene: NA
j_gene: TRBJ1-3
v_gene: TRBV5-1
abundance: NA
CDR3aa: CASSPGLRTSSGNTIYF
CDR3nt: TGCGCCAGCAGCCCCGGGTTGAGGACGAGCTCTGGAAACACCATATATTTT

d_gene: TRBD2
j_gene: TRBJ2-5
v_gene: TRBV12-5
abundance: NA
CDR3aa: CASGLQRGAGWETQYF
CDR3nt: TGTGCTAGTGGTTTGCAGCGGGGGGCCGGCTGGGAGACCCAGTACTTC

d_gene: TRBD2
j_gene: TRBJ2-1
v_gene: TRBV5-1
abundance: NA
CDR3aa: CASSPGTSGNNEQFF
CDR3nt: TGCGCCAGCAGCCCTGGGACTAGCGGAAACAATGAGCAGTTCTTC

d_gene: NA
j_gene: TRBJ2-1
v_gene: TRBV6-2/TRBV6-3
abundance: NA
CDR3aa: CASSGPYHEQFF
CDR3nt: TGTGCCAGCAGTGGGCCCTATCATGAGCAGTTCTTC

d_gene: TRBD2
j_gene: TRBJ2-1
v_gene: TRBV24-1
abundance: NA
CDR3aa: CATSDTSSGRASNEQFF
CDR3nt: TGTGCCACCAGTGATACATCTAGCGGGAGGGCCTCCAATGAGCAGTTCTTC

d_gene: TRBD2
j_gene: TRBJ2-7
v_gene: TRBV7-3
abundance: once
CDR3aa: CASGLRGRASEQYF
CDR3nt: TGTGCCAGCGGTCTACGCGGGAGGGCTTCCGAGCAGTACTTC

d_gene: NA
j_gene: TRBJ2-7
v_gene: TRBV5-4
abundance: NA
CDR3aa: CASSPGGQVGSYEQYF
CDR3nt: TGTGCCAGCAGCCCCGGGGGGCAGGTGGGCTCCTACGAGCAGTACTTC

d_gene: TRBD1
j_gene: TRBJ2-1
v_gene: TRBV5-6
abundance: NA
CDR3aa: CASSPGQGALYNEQFF
CDR3nt: TGTGCCAGCAGCCCGGGACAGGGGGCTCTCTACAATGAGCAGTTCTTC

d_gene: NA
j_gene: TRBJ1-4
v_gene: TRBV12-5
abundance: NA
CDR3aa: CASGGGRADEKLFF
CDR3nt: TGTGCTAGTGGTGGGGGACGGGCGGATGAAAAACTGTTTTTT

d_gene: NA
j_gene: TRBJ1-5
v_gene: TRBV12-3/TRBV12-4
abundance: NA
CDR3aa: CASSFGNQPQHF
CDR3nt: TGTGCCAGCAGTTTCGGCAATCAGCCCCAGCATTTT

d_gene: NA
j_gene: TRBJ1-3
v_gene: TRBV4-2
abundance: few
CDR3aa: CASSQGPDGRNTIYF
CDR3nt: TGTGCCAGCAGCCAAGGACCGGACGGTAGAAACACCATATATTTT

d_gene: NA
j_gene: TRBJ1-2
v_gene: TRBV5-6
abundance: NA
CDR3aa: CASSYWGPGGYTF
CDR3nt: TGTGCCAGCAGCTATTGGGGGCCGGGTGGCTACACCTTC

d_gene: TRBD2
j_gene: TRBJ2-1
v_gene: TRBV5-1
abundance: few
CDR3aa: CASSLVASGKDEQFF
CDR3nt: TGCGCCAGCAGCTTGGTCGCTAGCGGGAAAGATGAGCAGTTCTTC

d_gene: TRBD2
j_gene: TRBJ2-5
v_gene: TRBV5-5
abundance: NA
CDR3aa: CASSLGSSGGLTQYF
CDR3nt: TGTGCCAGCAGCTTGGGGTCTAGCGGGGGTTTGACCCAGTACTTC

d_gene: NA
j_gene: TRBJ2-5
v_gene: TRBV30
abundance: NA
CDR3aa: CAWSLKRGETQYF
CDR3nt: TGTGCCTGGAGCCTAAAAAGGGGGGAGACCCAGTACTTC